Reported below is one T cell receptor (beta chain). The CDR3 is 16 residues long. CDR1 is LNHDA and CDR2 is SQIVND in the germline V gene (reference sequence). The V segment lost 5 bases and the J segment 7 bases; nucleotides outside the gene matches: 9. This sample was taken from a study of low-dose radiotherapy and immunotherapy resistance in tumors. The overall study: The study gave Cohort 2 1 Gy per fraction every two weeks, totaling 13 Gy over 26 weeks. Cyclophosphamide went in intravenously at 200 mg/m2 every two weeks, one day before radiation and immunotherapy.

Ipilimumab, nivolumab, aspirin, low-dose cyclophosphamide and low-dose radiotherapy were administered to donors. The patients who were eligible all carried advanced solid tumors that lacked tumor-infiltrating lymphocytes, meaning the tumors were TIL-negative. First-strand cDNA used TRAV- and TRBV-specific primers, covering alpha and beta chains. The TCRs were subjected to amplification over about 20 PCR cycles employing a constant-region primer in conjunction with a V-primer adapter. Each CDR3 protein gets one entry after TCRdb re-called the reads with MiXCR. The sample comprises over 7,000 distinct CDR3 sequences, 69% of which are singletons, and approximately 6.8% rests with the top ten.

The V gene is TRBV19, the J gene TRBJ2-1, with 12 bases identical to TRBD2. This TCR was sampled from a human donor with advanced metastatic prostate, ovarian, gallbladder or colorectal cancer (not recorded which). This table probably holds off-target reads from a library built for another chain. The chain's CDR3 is CASSGRLAGVRNEQFF. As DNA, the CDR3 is TGTGCCAGTAGTGGAAGACTAGCGGGAGTCCGGAATGAGCAGTTCTTC. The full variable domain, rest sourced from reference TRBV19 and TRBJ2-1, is DGGITQSPKYLFRKEGQNVTLSCEQNLNHDAMYWYRQDPGQGLRLIYYSQIVNDFQKGDIAEGYSVSREKKESFPLTVTSAQKNPTAFYLCASSGRLAGVRNEQFFGPGTRLTVL.